A selection of T cell receptor beta chains follows, all from one sample in a study of Ad26.COV2.S vaccination and SARS-CoV-2 variants. Profiling relied on immunoSEQ multiplex PCR, and the TCRdb table lists in-frame clones only, not all of them. This repertoire shows some 420,000 clones, roughly 88% found once; its top ten account for 3.5% to 4%. The source was peripheral blood, collected in a trial of Ad26.COV2.S vaccine versus placebo. The origin of the receptors is a person aged 18-60 years who received the Ad26.COV2.S COVID-19 vaccine or a placebo. CDR3s include the opening cysteine and the closing phenylalanine or tryptophan. The order of the fields is clone size, J gene, D gene, V gene, CDR3 DNA, CDR3 protein. D genes are given only for firm matches. Only part of the rows carry a size: once, few, many, or a class if the clone is expanded.

.	TRBJ2-1	TRBD2	TRBV4-1	TGCGCCAGCAGCCAAGATACATCTAGCGGGGGGGGAGCCCGCAATGAGCAGTTCTTC	CASSQDTSSGGGARNEQFF
.	TRBJ2-2	.	TRBV7-8	TGTGCCAGCAGCTTACGGCGGACCGGGGAGCTGTTTTTT	CASSLRRTGELFF
once	TRBJ1-5	.	TRBV29-1	TGCAGCGTCCGGGAAGCAAGTCAGCCCCAGCATTTT	CSVREASQPQHF
.	TRBJ2-3	.	TRBV4-3	TGCGCCAGCAGCCAAGATAGGACAGATACGCAGTATTTT	CASSQDRTDTQYF
.	TRBJ1-3	.	TRBV4-1	TGCGCCAGCAGTCCGCACAGCACTTCTGGAAACACCATATATTTT	CASSPHSTSGNTIYF
.	TRBJ2-3	.	TRBV11-2	TGTGCCAGCAGCCCCGGTGCAGGGGAATGGGATACGCAGTATTTT	CASSPGAGEWDTQYF
.	TRBJ1-2	.	TRBV18	TGTGCCAGCTCACCCCAGGGGCCCTATGGCTACACCTTC	CASSPQGPYGYTF
.	TRBJ1-5	.	TRBV7-8	TGTGCCAGCAGCTCATACGGACAGCTCAATCAGCCCCAGCATTTT	CASSSYGQLNQPQHF
.	TRBJ2-1	.	TRBV19	TGTGCCAGTAGTATAGGGCTAGCGCCGCCCTACAATGAGCAGTTCTTC	CASSIGLAPPYNEQFF
.	TRBJ2-3	TRBD2	TRBV28	TGTGCCAGCAGTTTTTTGGGAGGACTAGCGGGGACCACAGATACGCAGTATTTT	CASSFLGGLAGTTDTQYF
.	TRBJ2-7	.	TRBV27	TGTGCCAGCAGTTTCGGGGCAGGGCCCGAGCAGTACTTC	CASSFGAGPEQYF
.	TRBJ1-5	TRBD1	TRBV5-6	TGTGCCAGCAGCTTCGGGACAGGGAATCAGCCCCAGCATTTT	CASSFGTGNQPQHF
.	TRBJ1-2	.	TRBV28	TGTGCCAGCATCCGCAACATTCCAGGCTATGGCTACACCTTC	CASIRNIPGYGYTF
.	TRBJ2-7	.	TRBV19	TGTGCCAGTAGTATAGATCTGCAGGGGTGGTCCTACGAGCAGTACTTC	CASSIDLQGWSYEQYF
.	TRBJ2-7	TRBD1	TRBV2	TGTGCCAGCAGGGACCTCAGGGGGCGTCCCTACGAGCAGTACTTC	CASRDLRGRPYEQYF
.	TRBJ1-5	.	TRBV6-5	TGTGCCAGCAGTTACTCATGGGGGAGCAATCAGCCCCAGCATTTT	CASSYSWGSNQPQHF
.	TRBJ2-3	.	TRBV9	TGTGCCAGCAGCGTAGGGACTTTGACAGATACGCAGTATTTT	CASSVGTLTDTQYF
.	TRBJ2-3	TRBD2	TRBV5-1	TGCGCCAGCAGCCAAACCGGGACTAGAGGATACCTATCAGATACGCAGTATTTT	CASSQTGTRGYLSDTQYF
.	TRBJ1-1	TRBD1	TRBV6-6	TGTGCCAGCAGTTACCACTTCAGGGGGGGGAACACTGAAGCTTTCTTT	CASSYHFRGGNTEAFF
few	TRBJ2-7	TRBD1	TRBV19	TGTGCCAGTAGTATGGGACAGGGGGGGTCCTACGAGCAGTACTTC	CASSMGQGGSYEQYF
.	TRBJ2-7	.	TRBV4-1	TGCGCCAGCAGCCATTCCCCCGGGACAAACGAGCAGTACTTC	CASSHSPGTNEQYF
.	TRBJ2-2	TRBD1	TRBV11-2	TGTGCCAGCAGCACCTCCTACAGGGGGCGTACGAGCACCGGGGAGCTGTTTTTT	CASSTSYRGRTSTGELFF
.	TRBJ2-5	TRBD1	TRBV5-6	TGTGCCAGCAGCTTACCGCAGGGGGCCGGGGAGACCCAGTACTTC	CASSLPQGAGETQYF
.	TRBJ2-7	.	TRBV7-7	TGTGCTAGCAGCTTAGGGCCAGGGAGCTCCTACGAGCAGTACTTC	CASSLGPGSSYEQYF
.	TRBJ1-1	.	TRBV7-9	TGTGCCAGCAGACCAACTCTGAACACTGAAGCTTTCTTT	CASRPTLNTEAFF
.	TRBJ1-6	.	TRBV27	TGTGCCAGCAGTCTGAGCTCCTATAATTCACCCCTCCACTTT	CASSLSSYNSPLHF
.	TRBJ2-7	TRBD1	TRBV10-1	TGCGCCAGCAGTGAGCCTGGGACAGGGGAGTACTTC	CASSEPGTGEYF
once	TRBJ1-2	TRBD1	TRBV28	TGTGCCAGCAGTCGGGACAGGGGGCCAGCTGGCTACACCTTC	CASSRDRGPAGYTF
once	TRBJ1-2	TRBD1	TRBV7-2	TGTGCCAGCAGCGGATCCGGACAGGGGTTTGGCTACACCTTC	CASSGSGQGFGYTF
.	TRBJ2-1	.	TRBV4-2	TGTGCCAGCAGCCAAGATAGGACCGAGCAGTTCTTC	CASSQDRTEQFF
.	TRBJ2-3	.	TRBV6-2/TRBV6-3	TGTGCCAGCAGCAGAGAAGGGGAGGCAGATACGCAGTATTTT	CASSREGEADTQYF
.	TRBJ1-2	.	TRBV5-4	TGTGCCAGCAGCCCGGGAGGTTATGGCTACACCTTC	CASSPGGYGYTF
few	TRBJ2-7	.	TRBV7-8	TGTGCCAGCAGCTCCGACAGCCGCTTAGTCTACGAGCAGTACTTC	CASSSDSRLVYEQYF
many	TRBJ1-3	TRBD1	TRBV9	TGTGCCAGCAGCGTAGGCGACCCGGGACAGCCCGGAAACACCATATATTTT	CASSVGDPGQPGNTIYF
.	TRBJ2-7	TRBD2	TRBV12-3/TRBV12-4	TGTGCCAGCAGCCGGGGGGGCTACGAGCAGTACTTC	CASSRGGYEQYF
once	TRBJ1-2	.	TRBV20-1	TGCAGTGCTCCTGGGCGAGGTGGCTACACCTTC	CSAPGRGGYTF
once	TRBJ1-6	.	TRBV12-3/TRBV12-4	TGTGCCAGCAGTTTACAGGTGAGGGGACCCCTCCACTTT	CASSLQVRGPLHF
.	TRBJ2-3	.	TRBV4-3	TGCGCCAGCAGCCAGGAACGTGGCGTGTCGCTGGCGCAGTATTTT	CASSQERGVSLAQYF
.	TRBJ2-5	.	TRBV2	TGTGCCAGCAGGGGACCCGGGGAGCCCCAAGAGACCCAGTACTTC	CASRGPGEPQETQYF
.	TRBJ1-1	.	TRBV30	TGTGCCTGGAGTGGGCCCCCGAGGGCTGAAGCTTTCTTT	CAWSGPPRAEAFF
few	TRBJ2-7	.	TRBV15	TGTGCCACCAGCAGAGATCGGGGATACGAGCAGTACTTC	CATSRDRGYEQYF
.	TRBJ2-3	.	TRBV7-9	TGTGCCAGCAGCTCCCCCCAAGCTGCCCAAGCAGATACGCAGTATTTT	CASSSPQAAQADTQYF
.	TRBJ1-4	.	TRBV6-5	TGTGCCAGCAGCAGACAGGTCCGGGGGAATGAAAAACTGTTTTTT	CASSRQVRGNEKLFF
.	TRBJ1-1	.	TRBV5-6	TGTGCCAGCAATGGGGCGGGCTTTGGCACTGAAGCTTTCTTT	CASNGAGFGTEAFF
.	TRBJ2-2	.	TRBV27	TGTGCCAGCAGTTTGCTGGGACAGAACACCGGGGAGCTGTTTTTT	CASSLLGQNTGELFF
.	TRBJ2-2	TRBD2	TRBV6-2/TRBV6-3	TGTGCCAGCAGTCCCGGACTAGCGGCGAACACCGGGGAGCTGTTTTTT	CASSPGLAANTGELFF
.	TRBJ1-5	.	TRBV19	TGTGCCAGTAGTAACAGCGGACTTAGCAATCAGCCCCAGCATTTT	CASSNSGLSNQPQHF
.	TRBJ1-3	.	TRBV9	TGTGCCAGCAGCGTGGACTCTGGAAACACCATATATTTT	CASSVDSGNTIYF
.	TRBJ2-7	TRBD1	TRBV25-1	TGTGCCAGCACCCGGACAGGGACCTCCTACGAGCAGTACTTC	CASTRTGTSYEQYF
.	TRBJ2-3	TRBD2	TRBV18	TGTGCCAGCTCTTGGAGCGGGGGAGCGACAGATACGCAGTATTTT	CASSWSGGATDTQYF
.	TRBJ2-1	.	TRBV4-3	TGCGCCAGCAGCCATGAACTTAGCTCCTACAATGAGCAGTTCTTC	CASSHELSSYNEQFF
.	TRBJ1-1	.	TRBV3-1/TRBV3-2	TGTGCCAGCAGCCAAGCACGAGAATTGAACACTGAAGCTTTCTTT	CASSQARELNTEAFF
.	TRBJ2-7	.	TRBV7-9	TGTGCCAGCAGCCACACCCACCGTACCTACGAGCAGTACTTC	CASSHTHRTYEQYF
.	TRBJ2-1	TRBD2	TRBV7-6	TGTGCCAGCAGCTCAGCCGTACTAGCGGGGGGCGGGTATGAGCAGTTCTTC	CASSSAVLAGGGYEQFF
few	TRBJ2-2	.	TRBV19	TGTGCCAGTAGTTCTCGGACAGAGACCGGGGAGCTGTTTTTT	CASSSRTETGELFF
.	TRBJ2-5	.	TRBV4-1	TGCGCCACCAAGCAGTCGGGGGCGGCAGTGGAGACCCAGTACTTC	CATKQSGAAVETQYF
.	TRBJ1-1	.	TRBV7-2	TGTGCCAGCAGCCCCGTGGGGGGCCGGAACACTGAAGCTTTCTTT	CASSPVGGRNTEAFF
.	TRBJ2-1	.	TRBV6-4	TGTGCCAGCAGTGCCGCCGGGACAAGGGGGGTCGGTGAGCAGTTCTTC	CASSAAGTRGVGEQFF
.	TRBJ2-7	TRBD2	TRBV5-4	TGTGCCAGCAGCCTTTCCCCGGGACTAGCGGGGTTCGAGCAGTACTTC	CASSLSPGLAGFEQYF